These 9 T cell receptor beta chains originate from one sample sequenced in a study of blood T cell repertoires in COVID-19. Clones were sequenced by immunoSEQ multiplex PCR, and TCRdb holds only the in-frame ones, with some missing. This table has tens of thousands of clones, around 77% appearing once. Input material: peripheral blood. The receptors shown here come from a man aged 55 to 70 with acute or convalescent COVID-19.

This clone was found once. The V call is TRBV6-5, the J call TRBJ1-2; 7 bases line up with TRBD1. The CDR3 spans 12 residues. Germline V gene sequence: CDR1 MNHEY, CDR2 SVGAGI. CDR3 sequence reads: CARGGQNYGYTF. The CDR3 DNA is TGTGCTCGGGGGGGACAGAACTATGGCTACACCTTC.

This rearrangement joins TRBV29-1 to TRBJ2-7; TRBD1 aligns across 9 bases. Looked up from germline, CDR1 is SQVTM and CDR2 is ANQGSEA. The length of the CDR3 is 15 residues. V was clipped by 3 bases and J by 3 bases; unmatched bases: 9. The DNA for the CDR3 is TGCAGCGTTGACGCCCGGACAGGGGATTACTACGAGCAGTACTTC. Its protein product is CSVDARTGDYYEQYF.

This clone has ten or more counts. This chain's CDR3 is CASIPSAAGGGEAFF. In DNA form, the CDR3 reads TGTGCCAGCATCCCTTCGGCGGCAGGGGGCGGAGAAGCTTTCTTT. The chain links TRBV7-9 to TRBJ1-1; 8 bases agree with TRBD1. V was clipped by 7 bases and J by 8 bases; unmatched bases: 15. The CDR3 length is 15 residues. Germline-derived CDR1 and CDR2 are SEHNR and FQNEAQ (reference sequence). Using reference TRBV7-9 and TRBJ1-1 for the parts outside the CDR3, the full variable domain is DTGVSQNPRHKITKRGQNVTFRCDPISEHNRLYWYRQTLGQGPEFLTYFQNEAQLEKSRLLSDRFSAERPKGSFSTLEIQRTEQGDSAMYLCASIPSAAGGGEAFFGQGTRLTVV.

The chain combines TRBV19 with TRBJ1-1; D is unclear. CDR3 size: 15 residues. The germline V gene has CDR1 LNHDA and CDR2 SQIVND (reference sequence). The ends were cut back, 3 bases at V and 4 bases at J, with 15 bases in the middle. CDR3 coding DNA: TGTGCCAGTAGTATCACGGCGGGTTTAGGCACTGAAGCTTTCTTT. Translated: CASSITAGLGTEAFF.

CDR3 region: CAWSVTGGGYTF. As DNA, the CDR3 is TGTGCCTGGAGCGTGACAGGGGGGGGCTACACCTTC. The chain combines TRBV30 with TRBJ1-2, with 9 nucleotides matching TRBD1. Germline V gene sequence: CDR1 GTSNPN, CDR2 SVGIG (reference sequence). This CDR3 is built from 12 residues. Germline trimming cut 3 bases from V and 8 bases from J; bases unmatched to any gene: 4.

This rearrangement joins TRBV23-1 to TRBJ2-3; the D gene is possibly TRBD1 (5 bases). Being an ORF, TRBV23-1 has a function that is uncertain. This CDR3 is built from 15 residues. With 0 bases removed from V and 5 bases from J, the gap between germline ends came to 12 bases. CDR3 DNA sequence: TGCGCCAGCAGTCAATCGGGGCAGGGTAAAGATACGCAGTATTTT. Translation: CASSQSGQGKDTQYF.

The chain links TRBV19 to TRBJ1-2, with TRBD1 as a possible D gene (5 bases). Germline V gives CDR1 LNHDA, CDR2 SQIVND (reference sequence). V lost 9 bases to trimming and J lost 1 base, with 18 bases between them. There are 15 residues in the CDR3. The CDR3 nucleotides read TGTGCCAGCCAACCCCAGGGAAGGCTTAACTATGGCTACACCTTC. Translated: CASQPQGRLNYGYTF.

The gene calls are TRBV7-9 and TRBJ1-5; D is ambiguous. This CDR3 has 12 residues. V lost 3 bases to trimming and J lost 7 bases, with 7 bases between them. Germline V CDR1 and CDR2: SEHNR, FQNEAQ (reference sequence). The CDR3: CASSFRQQPQHF. Here the CDR3 DNA reads TGTGCCAGCAGCTTCCGACAACAGCCCCAGCATTTT.

The genes are TRBV5-6 and TRBJ1-2, with D maybe TRBD1 (5 bases). Germline CDR1 and CDR2: SGHDT and YYEEEE. There are 14 residues in the CDR3. The germline V and J ends were trimmed by 2 bases and 5 bases, with 13 bases remaining between them. Here the CDR3 reads CASSLIDKGYGYTF. In DNA form, the CDR3 reads TGTGCCAGCAGCTTAATAGACAAGGGGTATGGCTACACCTTC.